What follows are 9 T cell receptor beta chains derived from one specimen sequenced in a study of blood T cell repertoires in COVID-19. Clones were read by immunoSEQ multiplex PCR, and TCRdb kept only the in-frame ones, dropping some. The sample has approximately 270,000 clones; approximately 88% are singletons. Sequencing input: peripheral blood. The receptors come from a woman in her thirties with COVID-19, enrolled during active disease.

The genes are TRBV15 and TRBJ2-5; perhaps TRBD1 as D (6 bases). Germline loops: CDR1 LNHNV, CDR2 YYDKDF (reference sequence). This CDR3 spans 14 amino acids. Trimming cost V 5 bases and J 5 bases, with 15 bases left between them. The CDR3, as DNA: TGTGCCACCAGCCCCCGGGACACCAGGGAGACCCAGTACTTC. Translated, it gives CATSPRDTRETQYF.

The CDR3 protein is CASSLGGGGSSGNEQFF. CDR3 coding DNA: TGTGCCAGCAGTTTAGGGGGGGGAGGCAGTTCAGGCAATGAGCAGTTCTTC. The rearrangement joins TRBV2 to TRBJ2-1; D might be TRBD2 (7 bases). The CDR3 is made up of 17 amino acids. CDR1 is SNHLY, CDR2 FYNNEI, per germline. Trimming removed 5 bases from V and 6 bases from J, with 23 bases in between.

This clone was detected a few times. V usage is TRBV5-4 and J usage is TRBJ1-1; 9 bases agree with TRBD1. The CDR3 runs 13 residues. V shed 2 bases and J 6 bases; nucleotides not matched to a gene: 2. Germline CDR1 SGHNT, CDR2 YYREEE (reference sequence). CDR3 DNA sequence: TGTGCCAGCAGCTTCGGGACAGGGTCTGAAGCTTTCTTT. Protein sequence: CASSFGTGSEAFF. Based on the CDR3 plus reference TRBV5-4 and TRBJ1-1, the full variable domain is ETGVTQSPTHLIKTRGQQVTLRCSSQSGHNTVSWYQQALGQGPQFIFQYYREEENGRGNFPPRFSGLQFPNYSSELNVNALELDDSALYLCASSFGTGSEAFFGQGTRLTVV.

Regarding this clone: Other DNA sequences of this sample code for an identical CDR3. The chain uses TRBV5-1 and TRBJ1-2; a weak D match, TRBD1 (5 bases). CDR3 length: 14 amino acids. V lost 0 bases, J lost 2 bases, and 8 bases lay in between. Germline V gene lookup returns CDR1 SGHRS and CDR2 YFSETQ. CDR3 in DNA: TGCGCCAGCAGCTTGGGTCAGGGAAACTATGGCTACACCTTC. Encoded protein: CASSLGQGNYGYTF.

Remarks on this clone: The sample has other DNA sequences that encode this CDR3 too. The chain is built from TRBV10-3 and TRBJ1-1; D possibly corresponds to TRBD1 (5 bases). The germline V gene encodes CDR1 ENHRY and CDR2 SYGVKD. CDR3 size: 13 residues. V was shortened by 4 bases and J by 6 bases, with 12 bases between the two germline ends. CDR3 in amino acids: CAISAGGDAEAFF. CDR3 nucleotides: TGTGCCATCAGTGCGGGGGGTGACGCTGAAGCTTTCTTT.

V is TRBV9 and J is TRBJ2-1, with D tentatively TRBD2 (5 bases). Germline CDR1 is SGDLS and CDR2 is YYNGEE. The CDR3 runs to 15 residues. Trimming took off 7 bases at V and 4 bases at J, with 18 bases between the two ends. CDR3 DNA sequence: TGTGCCAGCGCGGGCGGAGAGGGTCCATACAATGAGCAGTTCTTC. Its translation: CASAGGEGPYNEQFF. Drawing the rest from reference TRBV9 and TRBJ2-1, the complete variable domain is DSGVTQTPKHLITATGQRVTLRCSPRSGDLSVYWYQQSLDQGLQFLIQYYNGEERAKGNILERFSAQQFPDLHSELNLSSLELGDSALYFCASAGGEGPYNEQFFGPGTRLTVL.

DNA for the CDR3: TGTGCCAGCAATGGACAGGGTTCCTACGAGCAGTACGTC. Translated, it gives CASNGQGSYEQYV. The chain recombines TRBV21-1 with TRBJ2-7; TRBD1 is the table's D call and was not checked against the DNA. TRBV21-1 is reported as a pseudogene. This CDR3 comprises 13 residues.

This chain joins TRBV27 and TRBJ1-1; 9 bases map to TRBD1. V gave up 2 bases and J gave up 6 bases; unmatched junction bases: 4. Germline assignment: CDR1 MNHEY and CDR2 SMNVEV (reference sequence). This CDR3 is built from 14 residues. The CDR3 reads CASSLQTGGPEAFF. CDR3 DNA: TGTGCCAGCAGTTTACAGACAGGGGGTCCTGAAGCTTTCTTT.

The table lists this clone with a few counts. V usage is TRBV19 and J usage is TRBJ2-2, with 8 nucleotides matching TRBD2. J lost 4 bases, V lost 9 bases, and 7 bases had no gene match. The CDR3 is 14 amino acids. Germline V gene data show CDR1 as LNHDA and CDR2 as SQIVND (reference sequence). The CDR3 sequence is CASHRGGVTGELFF. CDR3 nucleotide sequence: TGTGCCAGCCACCGGGGGGGGGTCACCGGGGAGCTGTTTTTT.